The 14 T cell receptor beta chains below all came from one sample that was sequenced in a study of blood T cell repertoires in COVID-19 (dated by TCRdb to 2018 to 2021). Library construction relied on the immunoSEQ multiplex PCR assay. Here the immuneACCESS table is served through TCRdb, limited to in-frame sequences with V and J called. Missing clones are a known gap in these copies; in checked studies unresolved V genes cover under half, and the rest lacks a known reason. The sample yields just over 300,000 clones; around 85% were counted once. The ten largest clones capture roughly 2% of the sample. The sequenced material came from PBMCs or T cells enriched from blood (not recorded which). All receptors derive from a man younger than 40 who had recovered from COVID-19.

This clone has only a few counts. The rearrangement uses TRBV24-1 and TRBJ1-5; perhaps TRBD1 as D (5 bases). The V gene's germline CDR1 is KGHDR and CDR2 SFDVKD. V was pared by 3 bases and J by 7 bases, with 18 bases between. This CDR3 is 16 amino acids long. In nucleotides, the CDR3 is TGTGCCACCAGTGATCGGATTCAAGGGGCAAGCCAGCCCCAGCATTTT. Amino acids: CATSDRIQGASQPQHF.

The V gene is TRBV4-2, the J gene TRBJ2-1; possible D gene TRBD1, 6 bases. CDR3 length equals 17 residues. V was shortened by 0 bases and J by 0 bases, with 12 bases between the two germline ends. CDR1 is LGHNA and CDR2 is YNFKEQ in the germline V gene. The CDR3 region has the DNA TGTGCCAGCAGCCAAGACGCTAACAGGGTCTCCTACAATGAGCAGTTCTTC. This codes for CASSQDANRVSYNEQFF.

The chain recombines TRBV7-9 with TRBJ1-2; 7 bases match TRBD1. The germline gives CDR1 SEHNR, CDR2 FQNEAQ (reference sequence). The CDR3 loop spans 16 amino acids. The trim removed 1 base at V and 4 bases at J, leaving 9 bases unmatched. The CDR3 sequence: CASSLDRAQGGYGYTF. The CDR3 DNA reads as TGTGCCAGCAGCTTAGACCGGGCTCAGGGGGGCTATGGCTACACCTTC.

The V gene is TRBV5-1, the J gene TRBJ2-1, with D perhaps TRBD2 (6 bases). Trimming took 1 base from V and 3 from J, leaving 11 bases between them. Germline V CDR1 and CDR2: SGHRS, YFSETQ. This CDR3 has 15 amino acids. CDR3 DNA sequence: TGCGCCAGCAGCTTGACTAGCCCGCGCTACAATGAGCAGTTCTTC. Its protein product is CASSLTSPRYNEQFF.

This chain links TRBV30 with TRBJ2-2; TRBD1 matches 7 bases. CDR1 GTSNPN and CDR2 SVGIG come from the germline V gene (reference sequence). The CDR3 loop spans 14 amino acids. V trimming: 2 bases; J trimming: 4 bases; junction bases outside the gene matches: 4. CDR3 coding DNA: TGTGCCTGGAGTTCAGCAGGGGGCACCGGGGAGCTGTTTTTT. Its protein is CAWSSAGGTGELFF. Together with reference TRBV30 and TRBJ2-2, the CDR3 gives the full variable domain: SQTIHQWPATLVQPVGSPLSLECTVEGTSNPNLYWYRQAAGRGLQLLFYSVGIGQISSEVPQNLSASRPQDRQFILSSKKLLLSDSGFYLCAWSSAGGTGELFFGEGSRLTVL.

In this sample, this clone turned up once. The chain has TRBV7-8 and TRBJ1-6, with 8 bases matching TRBD1. The germline gives CDR1 SGHVS, CDR2 FQNEAQ. The CDR3 has 17 amino acids. Unmatched junction bases numbered 19, after V lost 5 bases and J lost 13 bases. The CDR3 here is CASSPGHLGQGLEPLHF. Written as DNA, the CDR3 is TGTGCCAGCAGCCCAGGTCACCTTGGACAGGGCTTAGAGCCCCTCCACTTT. Drawing the rest from reference TRBV7-8 and TRBJ1-6, the complete variable domain is GAGVSQSPRYKVAKRGQDVALRCDPISGHVSLFWYQQALGQGPEFLTYFQNEAQLDKSGLPSDRFFAERPEGSVSTLKIQRTQQEDSAVYLCASSPGHLGQGLEPLHFGNGTRLTVT.

This chain connects TRBV5-1 to TRBJ2-1; 7 bases fit TRBD2. Per the germline V gene, CDR1 is SGHRS and CDR2 is YFSETQ. The CDR3 covers 16 residues. With V trimmed by 0 bases and J by 2 bases, 5 bases remained unmatched. The CDR3 here is CASSLGPAGTYNEQFF. CDR3 sequence (DNA): TGCGCCAGCAGCTTGGGCCCAGCGGGGACCTACAATGAGCAGTTCTTC.

The rearrangement uses TRBV18 and TRBJ2-5; D not certain. The CDR3 is made up of 14 amino acids. Germline V gene lookup returns CDR1 KGHSH and CDR2 LQKENI. V was cut by 3 bases and J by 1 base, with 9 bases left in between. CDR3: CASSPFPFQETQYF. Here the CDR3 DNA reads TGTGCCAGCTCACCTTTCCCGTTCCAAGAGACCCAGTACTTC.

The CDR3 spells CSVQGVTEAFF. The CDR3 DNA follows: TGCAGCGTTCAGGGGGTCACTGAAGCTTTCTTT. The chain couples TRBV29-1 to TRBJ1-1, with 7 bases identical to TRBD1. Germline-derived CDR1 and CDR2 are SQVTM and ANQGSEA. The J segment lost 4 bases and the V segment lost 5 bases, leaving 1 base of the junction unmatched. The CDR3 extends over 11 amino acids.

The rearrangement joins TRBV29-1 to TRBJ1-1, with TRBD1 as a possible D gene (5 bases). V was trimmed by 3 bases and J by 4 bases, leaving 12 bases between them. Germline values: CDR1 SQVTM, CDR2 ANQGSEA. The CDR3 contains 13 residues. The CDR3 bases are TGCAGCGTTGATCCCGGGGGGGGCACTGAAGCTTTCTTT. It translates to CSVDPGGGTEAFF.

This clone was counted between two and nine times. The rearrangement joins TRBV30 to TRBJ1-2; a possible D gene is TRBD1 (6 bases). V was cut by 5 bases and J by 2 bases, with 12 bases left in between. CDR3 length equals 13 residues. The germline gives CDR1 GTSNPN, CDR2 SVGIG (reference sequence). In DNA, the CDR3 is TGTGCCTGGCGACAGGAGAGGAACTATGGCTACACCTTC. Translated: CAWRQERNYGYTF.

The J gene is TRBJ2-5, the V gene TRBV9, with TRBD2 matching over 7 bases. V shed 4 bases and J 3 bases; nucleotides not matched to a gene: 12. The CDR3 has 16 amino acids. The germline gives CDR1 SGDLS, CDR2 YYNGEE. The CDR3 region has the DNA TGTGCCAGCAGCCATGGAGGAGCGGGGCCCAAAGAGACCCAGTACTTC. Its protein is CASSHGGAGPKETQYF.

The rearrangement uses TRBV2 and TRBJ2-2, with TRBD2 identical over 9 bases. The CDR3 loop spans 16 amino acids. Looked up from germline, CDR1 is SNHLY and CDR2 is FYNNEI. Unmatched junction bases numbered 8, after V lost 3 bases and J lost 6 bases. CDR3 region: CASSDSGGGVAGELFF. The CDR3 DNA is TGTGCCAGCAGTGATAGCGGGGGAGGTGTCGCCGGGGAGCTGTTTTTT.

This clone occurred a few times. This rearrangement joins TRBV7-3 to TRBJ2-1; TRBD1 matches 8 bases. In germline, CDR1 is SGHTA, CDR2 FQGTGA. This CDR3 is built from 15 residues. With 4 bases clipped from V and 4 bases from J, the junction kept 6 bases outside the gene matches. The CDR3 sequence is CASSSGQGGYNEQFF. The CDR3 DNA sequence: TGTGCCAGCAGCTCCGGACAGGGCGGTTACAATGAGCAGTTCTTC.